This T cell receptor beta chain appears in the sequencing data of a study of CD8+ T cells in alopecia areata. Study as a whole: Administration of oral tofacitinib to treated patients was at 5 to 10 mg twice daily.

RNA extraction was followed by reverse transcription into cDNA, which acted as the sequencing template. Measured with immunoSEQ multiplex PCR; TCRdb has only the in-frame clones, and not every one. The table shows about 74,000 clones, with about 30% occurring only once. The CDR3 loop spans 17 amino acids. V lost 4 bases to trimming and J lost 2 bases; unmatched junction nucleotides: 8. Germline lookup yields CDR1 ENHRY and CDR2 SYGVKD. Indicated treatment: oral pan-JAK inhibitor, 5-10 mg twice daily. This TCR derives from a human donor with alopecia areata. The V call is TRBV10-3, the J call TRBJ2-7; TRBD2 matches 13 bases. The sequencing here drew on CD8+ T cells sorted from blood, taken at week 4, from a patient treated with tofacitinib. CDR3 sequence (DNA): TGTGCCATCAGTGGTACCGGGACTAGCGGGACCACCTACGAGCAGTACTTC. Translating gives CAISGTGTSGTTYEQYF.